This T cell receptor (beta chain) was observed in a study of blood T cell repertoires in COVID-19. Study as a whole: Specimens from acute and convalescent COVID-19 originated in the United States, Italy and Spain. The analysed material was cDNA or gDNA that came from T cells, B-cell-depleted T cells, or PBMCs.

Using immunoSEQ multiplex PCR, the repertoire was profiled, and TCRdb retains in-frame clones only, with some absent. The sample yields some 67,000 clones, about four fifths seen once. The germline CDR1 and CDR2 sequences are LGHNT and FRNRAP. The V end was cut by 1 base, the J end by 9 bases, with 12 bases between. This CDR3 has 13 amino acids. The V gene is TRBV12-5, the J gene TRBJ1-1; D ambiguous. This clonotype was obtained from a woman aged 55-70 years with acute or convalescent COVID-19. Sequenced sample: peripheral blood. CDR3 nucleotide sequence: TGTGCTAGTGGTTTGGAGGGAGACACGCAAGCTTTCTTT. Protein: CASGLEGDTQAFF.